This T cell receptor (beta chain) emerged from a study of TIL therapy for anti-PD-1-resistant metastatic lung cancer. The immunoSEQ assay was v3. Sequencing depth was 1.5 million to 2 million read pairs for survey level, roughly 4.5-6 million for deep. This table comes from immunoSEQ multiplex PCR, and its TCRdb copy is limited to in-frame clones, with some not included. The sample shows 25,000 to 30,000 clones, 60% to 70% of them seen only once. V was clipped by 5 bases and J by 3 bases, with 13 bases between them. This CDR3 contains 13 residues. The V gene's germline CDR1 is SQVTM and CDR2 ANQGSEA. Time point specified: pre-treatment sample, taken before nivolumab and TIL therapy. Tumor tissue came from excised metastases, mostly pleural nodules or supraclavicular lymph nodes. Enrollment ran from 2017 to early 2020.

The specimen comprised tumor tissue, sampled at baseline. The chain couples TRBV29-1 to TRBJ2-5; D may be TRBD1 or TRBD2 (7 bases each). The clonotype comes from a woman aged 30-79 years with non-small cell lung cancer. The CDR3 spells CSVQRDSKETQYF. CDR3 bases: TGCAGCGTTCAGCGGGACAGCAAAGAGACCCAGTACTTC.